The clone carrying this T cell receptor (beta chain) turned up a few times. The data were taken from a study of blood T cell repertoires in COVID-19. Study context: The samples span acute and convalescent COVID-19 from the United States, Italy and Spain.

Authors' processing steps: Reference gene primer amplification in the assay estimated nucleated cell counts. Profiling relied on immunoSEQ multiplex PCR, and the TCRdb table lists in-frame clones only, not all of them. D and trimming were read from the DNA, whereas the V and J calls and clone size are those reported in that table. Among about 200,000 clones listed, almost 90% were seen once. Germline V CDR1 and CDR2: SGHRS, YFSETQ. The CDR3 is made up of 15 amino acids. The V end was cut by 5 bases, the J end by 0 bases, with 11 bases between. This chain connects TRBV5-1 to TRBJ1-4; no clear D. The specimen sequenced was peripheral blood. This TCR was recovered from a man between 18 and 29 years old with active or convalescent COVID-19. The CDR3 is CASRTTPATNEKLFF. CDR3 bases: TGCGCCAGCAGAACGACTCCTGCAACTAATGAAAAACTGTTTTTT.